Listed here are 19 T cell receptor beta chains from one sample, sequenced in a study of CD4 T cells in relation to SARS-CoV-2 and coronaviruses. Clones were read by immunoSEQ multiplex PCR, and TCRdb kept only the in-frame ones, dropping some. The sample includes more than 50,000 clones, about nine tenths seen only once; the top ten take around 1.3%. Unexposed donor CD4+ T cells date from about 2011-2018, before the COVID-19 pandemic. Sample: memory CD4+ T cells from PBMCs. Receptor source: a human donor in good health.

The J gene is TRBJ1-6, the V gene TRBV7-8, with D possibly being TRBD1 (5 bases). The CDR3 runs to 16 residues. The ends were cut back, 5 bases at V and 2 bases at J, with 13 bases in the middle. The germline V gene has CDR1 SGHVS and CDR2 FQNEAQ. Here the CDR3 reads CASSGEGAAYNSPLHF. The CDR3 nucleotides are TGTGCCAGCAGCGGGGAAGGGGCAGCCTATAATTCACCCCTCCACTTT. Full variable domain (remainder filled in from reference TRBV7-8 and TRBJ1-6): GAGVSQSPRYKVAKRGQDVALRCDPISGHVSLFWYQQALGQGPEFLTYFQNEAQLDKSGLPSDRFFAERPEGSVSTLKIQRTQQEDSAVYLCASSGEGAAYNSPLHFGNGTRLTVT.

This chain links TRBV11-2 with TRBJ2-7; D might be TRBD1 (5 bases). This CDR3 region has 13 residues. V lost 5 bases and J 4 bases, leaving 12 bases between the germline ends. The germline CDR1 and CDR2 sequences are SGHAT and FQNNGV. CDR3 amino acids: CASSLGVQYEQYF. The CDR3 DNA reads TGTGCCAGCAGCCTAGGGGTACAATACGAGCAGTACTTC. The variable domain in full, with the rest retrieved from reference TRBV11-2 and TRBJ2-7, is EAGVAQSPRYKIIEKRQSVAFWCNPISGHATLYWYQQILGQGPKLLIQFQNNGVVDDSQLPKDRFSAERLKGVDSTLKIQPAKLEDSAVYLCASSLGVQYEQYFGPGTRLTVT.

The chain carries TRBV18 and TRBJ1-3, with 7 bases matching TRBD1. The CDR3 is 17 residues long. Germline values: CDR1 KGHSH, CDR2 LQKENI. V lost 6 bases to trimming and J lost 0 bases; unmatched junction nucleotides: 11. The DNA of the CDR3 is TGTGCCAGCTCTCCTAACGCACAGGGGATCTCTGGAAACACCATATATTTT. This gives the protein CASSPNAQGISGNTIYF.

The J gene is TRBJ2-5, the V gene TRBV3-1 (or the pseudogene TRBV3-2), with TRBD2 identical over 8 bases. CDR3 length: 15 amino acids. The germline V gene encodes CDR1 LGHDT and CDR2 YNNKEL (reference sequence). The trim removed 1 base at V and 4 bases at J, leaving 5 bases unmatched. The CDR3 loop is CASSQGSGSPETQYF. The CDR3 coding sequence is TGTGCCAGCAGCCAAGGCAGCGGGAGTCCAGAGACCCAGTACTTC.

V is TRBV12-3 or TRBV12-4 and J is TRBJ1-2, with D possibly matching TRBD1 (5 bases). With 6 bases removed from V and 4 bases from J, the gap between germline ends came to 12 bases. The CDR3 runs to 13 residues. CDR3 amino acids: CASRAPGAYGYTF. CDR3 nucleotides: TGTGCCAGCAGAGCGCCCGGGGCCTATGGCTACACCTTC.

The chain is built from TRBV4-1 and TRBJ1-4; weak D call: TRBD1 (6 bases). The CDR3 sequence is 18 residues long. The germline CDR1 and CDR2 sequences are MGHRA and YSYEKL. V gave up 3 bases and J gave up 9 bases, with 26 bases separating them. In DNA, the CDR3 is TGCGCCAGCAGCCAGGCAACCTCTGGGATCTCGGGGGGGCAAAAACTGTTTTTT. As protein: CASSQATSGISGGQKLFF.

The chain couples TRBV28 to TRBJ1-5; TRBD1 might be the D (6 bases). V was clipped by 2 bases and J by 2 bases, with 13 bases between them. This CDR3 is built from 16 residues. Germline-derived CDR1 and CDR2 are MDHEN and SYDVKM. CDR3 nucleotides: TGTGCCAGCAGTTTAGTGGGCAGGGGTCGCAATCAGCCCCAGCATTTT. This gives the protein CASSLVGRGRNQPQHF. The full variable domain, its missing parts supplied by reference TRBV28 and TRBJ1-5, is DVKVTQSSRYLVKRTGEKVFLECVQDMDHENMFWYRQDPGLGLRLIYFSYDVKMKEKGDIPEGYSVSREKKERFSLILESASTNQTSMYLCASSLVGRGRNQPQHFGDGTRLSIL.

This chain connects TRBV24-1 to TRBJ2-5, with a possible D match to TRBD1 (5 bases). The CDR3 extends over 14 amino acids. Trimming removed 5 bases at V and 2 bases at J, with 11 bases between. Germline lookup yields CDR1 KGHDR and CDR2 SFDVKD. CDR3 region: CATSGRDRQETQYF. CDR3 nucleotide sequence: TGTGCCACCAGTGGCCGCGACAGACAAGAGACCCAGTACTTC.

V usage is TRBV7-9 and J usage is TRBJ1-1, with D perhaps matching TRBD1 (6 bases). Germline-derived CDR1 and CDR2 are SEHNR and FQNEAQ (reference sequence). This CDR3 has 14 residues. Trimming cost V 5 bases and J 4 bases, with 14 bases left between them. The CDR3 spells CASSPSRGATEAFF. The DNA of the CDR3 is TGTGCCAGCAGCCCTTCTCGGGGGGCCACTGAAGCTTTCTTT.

This sequence joins TRBV30 and TRBJ2-4; TRBD2 matches at 10 bases. This CDR3 contains 14 residues. From germline, CDR1 is GTSNPN and CDR2 SVGIG (reference sequence). With V trimmed by 1 base and J by 3 bases, 0 bases remained unmatched. The CDR3 DNA reads as TGTGCCTGGAGTGGGACTAGCGGCAAAAACATTCAGTACTTC. As protein: CAWSGTSGKNIQYF.

The CDR3 sequence is CASSQLAGGTYEQYF. The CDR3 region has the DNA TGTGCCAGCAGCCAACTAGCGGGAGGGACCTACGAGCAGTACTTC. The chain links TRBV6-5 to TRBJ2-7; TRBD2 matches at 13 bases. With 6 bases clipped from V and 2 bases from J, the junction kept 4 bases outside the gene matches. Per germline, CDR1 MNHEY and CDR2 SVGAGI. The CDR3 totals 15 residues.

The rearrangement uses TRBV7-9 and TRBJ1-1; D unresolved. Germline V gives CDR1 SEHNR, CDR2 FQNEAQ (reference sequence). V was cut by 10 bases and J by 0 bases, with 12 bases left in between. CDR3 length: 13 amino acids. CDR3 DNA: TGTGCCATTGGTGCGAGTATGAACACTGAAGCTTTCTTT. Amino acids: CAIGASMNTEAFF.

The chain links TRBV24-1 to TRBJ2-1; D might be TRBD1 (6 bases). This CDR3 region has 12 residues. Looked up from germline, CDR1 is KGHDR and CDR2 is SFDVKD. The V end lost 4 bases, the J end lost 14 bases, and 14 bases lay between the germline ends. The CDR3 DNA sequence: TGTGCCACCAGTGACGATAACAGGGAAAAGTTCTTC. Protein: CATSDDNREKFF.

This sequence joins TRBV18 and TRBJ1-1; no reliable D call. Germline CDR1 reads KGHSH; CDR2 reads LQKENI. This CDR3 is built from 15 residues. Trimming took 3 bases from V and 2 from J, leaving 13 bases between them. The CDR3 spells CASSPGLVGNTEAFF. The CDR3 DNA reads as TGTGCCAGCTCACCGGGTCTCGTTGGCAACACTGAAGCTTTCTTT.

The V call is TRBV4-2, the J call TRBJ2-7, with 11 bases matching TRBD2. CDR3 length: 16 amino acids. The germline CDR1 and CDR2 sequences are LGHNA and YNFKEQ. V shed 1 base, J shed 6 bases, and the junction held 8 bases outside the gene matches. The CDR3 here is CASSQGSIAGGGEQYF. The CDR3 DNA reads TGTGCCAGCAGCCAAGGGAGTATAGCGGGAGGGGGCGAGCAGTACTTC.

The CDR3 nucleotides are TGTGCCAGCAGCTTAGACCCGCCCGGTCTCACCGGGGAGCTGTTTTTT. Encoded protein: CASSLDPPGLTGELFF. This chain connects TRBV11-2 to TRBJ2-2; D uncertain. Trimming took 0 bases from V and 4 from J, leaving 12 bases between them. Germline V gives CDR1 SGHAT, CDR2 FQNNGV. The CDR3 spans 16 residues.

The chain carries TRBV9 and TRBJ2-1, with 8 bases lining up with TRBD2. Germline CDR1 reads SGDLS; CDR2 reads YYNGEE. V shed 0 bases and J 4 bases; nucleotides not matched to a gene: 9. The CDR3 has 17 residues. CDR3 amino acids: CASSVEGTGGGYNEQFF. DNA for the CDR3: TGTGCCAGCAGCGTAGAGGGGACGGGAGGGGGGTACAATGAGCAGTTCTTC. The full variable domain, in which reference TRBV9 and TRBJ2-1 provide the parts outside the CDR3, is DSGVTQTPKHLITATGQRVTLRCSPRSGDLSVYWYQQSLDQGLQFLIQYYNGEERAKGNILERFSAQQFPDLHSELNLSSLELGDSALYFCASSVEGTGGGYNEQFFGPGTRLTVL.

This clone was counted a single time. The rearrangement links TRBV2 to TRBJ1-2; TRBD1 is a possible D gene (5 bases). Germline V gene sequence: CDR1 SNHLY, CDR2 FYNNEI. The CDR3 is 15 amino acids. Trimming removed 2 bases at V and 7 bases at J, with 17 bases between. CDR3 nucleotides: TGTGCCAGCAGTGAAAACGGTTTAGGGGTTGCTGGCTACACCTTC. Protein product: CASSENGLGVAGYTF.

The chain's CDR3 is CASSLGGTSGSNFYEQFF. The CDR3, as DNA: TGTGCCAGCAGCTTAGGGGGGACTAGCGGGAGTAATTTCTATGAGCAGTTCTTC. The chain uses TRBV13 and TRBJ2-1, with 14 bases aligning to TRBD2. With 0 bases clipped from V and 8 bases from J, the junction kept 9 bases outside the gene matches. Germline CDR1 and CDR2: PRHDT and FYEKMQ (reference sequence). CDR3 length: 18 residues.